This is a list of T cell receptor beta chains from one sample in a study of a mutant IDH1 vaccine in newly diagnosed glioma. Assay: immunoSEQ multiplex PCR; the TCRdb copy retains only in-frame clones and omits some. Of around 60,000 clones listed, more than 85% are singletons. The sample consisted of PBMCs, taken from a glioma patient treated with radiotherapy, temozolomide or both. The receptors were sampled from a man aged 50-59 years with glioma. The CDR3 runs from the conserved cysteine through the conserved F or W. Fields, in order: J gene, V gene, D gene, clone size, CDR3 DNA, CDR3 protein. The D gene is left open where the match is weak. The size field is filled for only some rows; it gives once, few, many or a size class.

j_gene: TRBJ1-6
v_gene: TRBV30
d_gene: NA
abundance: NA
CDR3nt: TGTGCCTGGAGCAGTTCCGGGACAACTCTTAATTCACCCCTCCACTTT
CDR3aa: CAWSSSGTTLNSPLHF

j_gene: TRBJ2-7
v_gene: TRBV7-3
d_gene: NA
abundance: NA
CDR3nt: TGTGCCAGCAGCATGACGGCCAAGGATGACGAGCAGTACTTC
CDR3aa: CASSMTAKDDEQYF

j_gene: TRBJ2-7
v_gene: TRBV2
d_gene: TRBD2
abundance: NA
CDR3nt: TGTGCCAGCAGGTTTAGCGGGAACGGCGAGCAGTACTTC
CDR3aa: CASRFSGNGEQYF

j_gene: TRBJ2-7
v_gene: TRBV15
d_gene: NA
abundance: once
CDR3nt: TGTGCCACCAGCAGAGATAAGAGGGATACCTACGAGCAGTACTTC
CDR3aa: CATSRDKRDTYEQYF

j_gene: TRBJ1-2
v_gene: TRBV6-6
d_gene: NA
abundance: once
CDR3nt: TGTGCCAGCAGTTACCCACCGACAGTTTCCATCTATGGCTACACCTTC
CDR3aa: CASSYPPTVSIYGYTF

j_gene: TRBJ1-1
v_gene: TRBV4-1
d_gene: NA
abundance: once
CDR3nt: TGCGCCAGCAGCAGGGACGCCTCGTATAGCACTGAAGCTTTCTTT
CDR3aa: CASSRDASYSTEAFF

j_gene: TRBJ2-7
v_gene: TRBV18
d_gene: NA
abundance: NA
CDR3nt: TGTGCCAGCTCACCACCCCAGAGCTACGAGCAGTACTTC
CDR3aa: CASSPPQSYEQYF

j_gene: TRBJ1-2
v_gene: TRBV10-3
d_gene: NA
abundance: few
CDR3nt: TGTGCCACCCCCGGCGGGTTGAGAGGCTACACCTTC
CDR3aa: CATPGGLRGYTF

j_gene: TRBJ2-5
v_gene: TRBV9
d_gene: TRBD1
abundance: NA
CDR3nt: TGTGCCAGCAGCTTTGGACAGGGGGCAGAGACCCAGTACTTC
CDR3aa: CASSFGQGAETQYF

j_gene: TRBJ1-3
v_gene: TRBV7-9
d_gene: NA
abundance: NA
CDR3nt: TGTGCCAGCAGCTATCCCGTCCCTGGCGCTGGAAACACCATATATTTT
CDR3aa: CASSYPVPGAGNTIYF

j_gene: TRBJ1-5
v_gene: TRBV27
d_gene: NA
abundance: NA
CDR3nt: TGTGCCAGCAGTTTATCCGGAATTACCAATCAGCCCCAGCATTTT
CDR3aa: CASSLSGITNQPQHF

j_gene: TRBJ1-4
v_gene: TRBV5-4
d_gene: NA
abundance: NA
CDR3nt: TGTGCCAGCAGCAGAACTGGGGCAACTAATGAAAAACTGTTTTTT
CDR3aa: CASSRTGATNEKLFF

j_gene: TRBJ2-7
v_gene: TRBV6-5
d_gene: TRBD1
abundance: NA
CDR3nt: TGTGCCAGCAGGGGACAGGCGTCCTACGAGCAGTACTTC
CDR3aa: CASRGQASYEQYF

j_gene: TRBJ1-2
v_gene: TRBV7-3
d_gene: TRBD1
abundance: once
CDR3nt: TGTGCCAGCAGCTTAACCCCAGGGACAGGAGTCTATGGCTACACCTTC
CDR3aa: CASSLTPGTGVYGYTF

j_gene: TRBJ2-1
v_gene: TRBV5-1
d_gene: NA
abundance: NA
CDR3nt: TGCGCCAGCAGCCTGACCGGGTCCACTAGTGCCAATGAGCAGTTCTTC
CDR3aa: CASSLTGSTSANEQFF

j_gene: TRBJ2-7
v_gene: TRBV7-9
d_gene: TRBD2
abundance: NA
CDR3nt: TGTGCCAGCAGCTTACTAGCGGGAGCCAGCTCCTACGAGCAGTACTTC
CDR3aa: CASSLLAGASSYEQYF

j_gene: TRBJ2-1
v_gene: TRBV27
d_gene: NA
abundance: NA
CDR3nt: TGTGCCAGCAGCCGACGGGACAATGAGCAGTTCTTC
CDR3aa: CASSRRDNEQFF

j_gene: TRBJ1-3
v_gene: TRBV4-3
d_gene: NA
abundance: once
CDR3nt: TGCGCCAGCAGCCAAGACTCGGGAAGCTCTGGAAACACCATATATTTT
CDR3aa: CASSQDSGSSGNTIYF

j_gene: TRBJ1-2
v_gene: TRBV11-2
d_gene: NA
abundance: NA
CDR3nt: TGTGCCAGCAGCTTAGTTGCCGGGGGAAGGAGCGGCTACACCTTC
CDR3aa: CASSLVAGGRSGYTF

j_gene: TRBJ2-5
v_gene: TRBV4-1
d_gene: NA
abundance: NA
CDR3nt: TGCGCCAGCAGCCCTGGGGGTAGCCTAGAGACCCAGTACTTC
CDR3aa: CASSPGGSLETQYF

j_gene: TRBJ2-2
v_gene: TRBV5-5
d_gene: NA
abundance: NA
CDR3nt: TGTGCCAGCAGCTTGGGGGGCAACACCGGGGAGCTGTTTTTT
CDR3aa: CASSLGGNTGELFF

j_gene: TRBJ1-1
v_gene: TRBV5-1
d_gene: TRBD1
abundance: NA
CDR3nt: TGCGCCAGCAGCCAACGGACAGGAGCGAACACTGAAGCTTTCTTT
CDR3aa: CASSQRTGANTEAFF

j_gene: TRBJ1-2
v_gene: TRBV29-1
d_gene: NA
abundance: NA
CDR3nt: TGCAGCGTTGTCCGGGGTGGGGCACGAAACTATGGCTACACCTTC
CDR3aa: CSVVRGGARNYGYTF

j_gene: TRBJ1-2
v_gene: TRBV19
d_gene: NA
abundance: NA
CDR3nt: TGTGCCAGTAGTATTACGGGGTCCTCTAACTATGGCTACACCTTC
CDR3aa: CASSITGSSNYGYTF

j_gene: TRBJ2-3
v_gene: TRBV2
d_gene: TRBD1
abundance: NA
CDR3nt: TGTGCCACCTCTTGGGACAGAACTTTCACTAGCACAGATACGCAGTATTTT
CDR3aa: CATSWDRTFTSTDTQYF

j_gene: TRBJ2-2
v_gene: TRBV5-6
d_gene: NA
abundance: once
CDR3nt: TGTGCCAGCAGCTTGGGCTACGCCGGGGAGCTGTTTTTT
CDR3aa: CASSLGYAGELFF

j_gene: TRBJ1-3
v_gene: TRBV20-1
d_gene: NA
abundance: medium-sized
CDR3nt: TGCAGTGCCCTATCTGGAAACACCATATATTTT
CDR3aa: CSALSGNTIYF

j_gene: TRBJ2-3
v_gene: TRBV30
d_gene: TRBD2
abundance: NA
CDR3nt: TGTGCCTGGAGTAGCAAGCGGGGGTTGAGCACAGATACGCAGTATTTT
CDR3aa: CAWSSKRGLSTDTQYF

j_gene: TRBJ2-7
v_gene: TRBV6-6
d_gene: NA
abundance: NA
CDR3nt: TGTGCCAGCAGTTCCGGGACCGAGTCCTACGAGCAGTACTTC
CDR3aa: CASSSGTESYEQYF

j_gene: TRBJ2-3
v_gene: TRBV9
d_gene: NA
abundance: NA
CDR3nt: TGTGCCAGCAGCGTAGGTGATAGAACGCAGTATTTT
CDR3aa: CASSVGDRTQYF

j_gene: TRBJ2-1
v_gene: TRBV5-1
d_gene: NA
abundance: NA
CDR3nt: TGCGCCAGCAGCTTGGTGGGCGACCTTGACAATGAGCAGTTCTTC
CDR3aa: CASSLVGDLDNEQFF

j_gene: TRBJ2-7
v_gene: TRBV18
d_gene: TRBD2
abundance: NA
CDR3nt: TGTGCCAGCTCCCTAAACCGGGGGGGTTGGAGCTCCTACGAGCAGTACTTC
CDR3aa: CASSLNRGGWSSYEQYF

j_gene: TRBJ1-3
v_gene: TRBV28
d_gene: NA
abundance: NA
CDR3nt: TGTGCCAGCAAACTCTGGAGCTCTGGAAACACCATATATTTT
CDR3aa: CASKLWSSGNTIYF

j_gene: TRBJ2-7
v_gene: TRBV4-1
d_gene: TRBD2
abundance: NA
CDR3nt: TGCGCCAGCAGCCGGGGACTAGAAGCAATCGGCGAGCAGTACTTC
CDR3aa: CASSRGLEAIGEQYF

j_gene: TRBJ2-2
v_gene: TRBV5-1
d_gene: TRBD1
abundance: NA
CDR3nt: TGCGCCAGCAGCTACGTCGACAGGGCGAACACCGGGGAGCTGTTTTTT
CDR3aa: CASSYVDRANTGELFF

j_gene: TRBJ1-5
v_gene: TRBV7-2
d_gene: TRBD1
abundance: NA
CDR3nt: TGTGCCAGCAGCCTCAGGGGGGAGCAGCCCCAGCATTTT
CDR3aa: CASSLRGEQPQHF

j_gene: TRBJ1-1
v_gene: TRBV5-1
d_gene: NA
abundance: NA
CDR3nt: TGCGCCAGCAGCTGGACAGAAGCGGCGAACACTGAAGCTTTCTTT
CDR3aa: CASSWTEAANTEAFF